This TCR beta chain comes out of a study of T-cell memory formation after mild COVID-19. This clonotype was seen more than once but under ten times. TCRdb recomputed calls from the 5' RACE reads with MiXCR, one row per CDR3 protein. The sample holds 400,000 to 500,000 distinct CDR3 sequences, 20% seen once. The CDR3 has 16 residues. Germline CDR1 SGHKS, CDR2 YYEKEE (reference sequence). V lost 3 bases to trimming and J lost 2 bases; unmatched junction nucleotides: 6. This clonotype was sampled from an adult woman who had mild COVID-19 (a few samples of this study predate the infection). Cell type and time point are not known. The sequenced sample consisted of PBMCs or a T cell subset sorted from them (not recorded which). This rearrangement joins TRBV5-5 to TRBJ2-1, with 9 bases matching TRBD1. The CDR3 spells CASSWGTGRTYNEQFF. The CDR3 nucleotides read TGTGCCAGCAGCTGGGGGACAGGGCGGACCTACAATGAGCAGTTCTTC.